This is a list of T cell receptor beta chains from one sample in a study of cytomegalovirus exposure and HLA in healthy donors. Libraries were prepared by immunoSEQ multiplex PCR; TCRdb keeps only in-frame clonotypes and omits some of them. The sample carries some 140,000 clones, 70% to 80% recorded once. The material sequenced was PBMCs. The receptor set was obtained from a woman aged 60-70 years in good health and CMV-seronegative. Both conserved end residues are part of each CDR3. D genes are given only for firm matches. Some rows mark clone size as missing; the rest say once, few, many or name a class of expanded clone.

TGTGCCACCAGCAGAGATATAGCCGCGAACACTGAAGTTTTCTTT | CATSRDIAANTEVFF | once | NA | TRBJ1-1 | TRBV15
TGTGCCAGCAGCGTAGATGGGTCGAGCGCCGGGGAGCTGTTTTTT | CASSVDGSSAGELFF | NA | NA | TRBJ2-2 | TRBV9
TGTGCCAGCAGCCTCGTCAGGGTAACTGAAGCTTTCTTT | CASSLVRVTEAFF | NA | NA | TRBJ1-1 | TRBV6-5
TGTGCCAGCAGCTTCGTCCTAGCGGGAGGGAATGAGCAGTTCTTC | CASSFVLAGGNEQFF | NA | TRBD2 | TRBJ2-1 | TRBV5-4
TGTGCCAGCAGTACCCAGGGGGGCAAGAGCTCCTACGAGCAGTACTTC | CASSTQGGKSSYEQYF | NA | NA | TRBJ2-7 | TRBV28
TGTGCCAGTAGTATCCCGGGACAGTTCCTTATTGAAGCTTTCTTT | CASSIPGQFLIEAFF | NA | TRBD1 | TRBJ1-1 | TRBV19
TGTGCCTGGAGTGGGGACAGAGGAAACACCATATATTTT | CAWSGDRGNTIYF | NA | TRBD1 | TRBJ1-3 | TRBV30
TGTGCCTGGAGTGCTCCTAGCGGGTTACCAGATACGCAGTATTTT | CAWSAPSGLPDTQYF | NA | TRBD2 | TRBJ2-3 | TRBV30
TGTGCCAGTAGCGCTCCTTGGACAGGGCAACAGCCCCAGCATTTT | CASSAPWTGQQPQHF | NA | TRBD1 | TRBJ1-5 | TRBV19
TGTGCCAGCAGCGTGGGACTAGCGGGGGGAGGGGGAGATACGCAGTATTTT | CASSVGLAGGGGDTQYF | NA | TRBD2 | TRBJ2-3 | TRBV9
TGTGCCAGCAGCCGGAGGGCGGCAGGCCTCGGGGAGCTGTTTTTT | CASSRRAAGLGELFF | NA | NA | TRBJ2-2 | TRBV5-6
TGCGCCAGCAAACCAGTTGGGACAGGACACAATGAGCAGTTCTTC | CASKPVGTGHNEQFF | few | TRBD1 | TRBJ2-1 | TRBV5-1
TGTGCCAGCTCACCAAGGGTAGCGGGCACAGATACGCGGTATTTT | CASSPRVAGTDTRYF | NA | TRBD2 | TRBJ2-3 | TRBV18
TGTGCCAGCAGAATAGCGGGGCTTGACACCGGGGAGCTGTTTTTT | CASRIAGLDTGELFF | NA | TRBD2 | TRBJ2-2 | TRBV6-1
TGCGCCAGCAGCAGAAGGGGTGAAGCTTTCTTT | CASSRRGEAFF | NA | NA | TRBJ1-1 | TRBV10-2
TGTGCCAGCAGCGTATCGGGAGTTATCAGCACAGATACGCAGTATTTT | CASSVSGVISTDTQYF | NA | NA | TRBJ2-3 | TRBV2
TGTGCCAGCAGTGATCGCCCAGGGGGCGCTGAAGCTTTCTTT | CASSDRPGGAEAFF | NA | TRBD1 | TRBJ1-1 | TRBV25-1
TGTGCCAGCAGCTTAGTGCCCCGAACCAGGGGAGAGACCCAGTACTTC | CASSLVPRTRGETQYF | once | NA | TRBJ2-5 | TRBV7-2
TGTGCCTGGACCCGGCCAGGGATGGGAACTGAAGCTTTCTTT | CAWTRPGMGTEAFF | NA | NA | TRBJ1-1 | TRBV30
TGCGCCAGCAGCCAAGATGGACTCGCAACTAATGAAAAACTGTTTTTT | CASSQDGLATNEKLFF | NA | NA | TRBJ1-4 | TRBV4-1
TGCGCCAGCAGCCCGAACCTAGACGCCGGGGAGCTGTTTTTT | CASSPNLDAGELFF | NA | NA | TRBJ2-2 | TRBV4-1
TGTGCCAGCAGCTTTAGATGGCAGGGTGGGGAGACCCAGTACTTC | CASSFRWQGGETQYF | NA | NA | TRBJ2-5 | TRBV11-2
TGTGCCAGCAGTCGATACAGGATCACTGAAGCTTTCTTT | CASSRYRITEAFF | NA | NA | TRBJ1-1 | TRBV27
TGCGCCAGCAGCTTGGCGGGGGGTAACGGCTACACCTTC | CASSLAGGNGYTF | NA | NA | TRBJ1-2 | TRBV5-1